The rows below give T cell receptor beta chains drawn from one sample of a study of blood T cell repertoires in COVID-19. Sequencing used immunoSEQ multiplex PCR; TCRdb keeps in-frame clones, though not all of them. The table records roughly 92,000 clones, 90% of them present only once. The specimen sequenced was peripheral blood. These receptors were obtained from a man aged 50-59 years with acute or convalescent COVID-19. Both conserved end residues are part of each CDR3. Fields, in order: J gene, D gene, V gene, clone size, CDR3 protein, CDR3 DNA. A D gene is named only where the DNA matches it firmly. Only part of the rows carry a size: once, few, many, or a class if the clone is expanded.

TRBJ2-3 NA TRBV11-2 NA CASSFLAQGLDTQYF TGTGCCAGCAGCTTTTTGGCGCAGGGTCTCGATACGCAGTATTTT
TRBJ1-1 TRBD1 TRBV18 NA CASSTNDRGLANTEAFF TGTGCCAGCTCAACTAATGACAGGGGGCTAGCGAACACTGAAGCTTTCTTT
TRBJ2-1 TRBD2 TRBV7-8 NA CASSFRTGTSGYNEQFF TGTGCCAGCAGCTTCAGAACCGGGACTAGCGGGTACAATGAGCAGTTCTTC
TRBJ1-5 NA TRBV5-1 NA CASSFGDRDQPQHF TGCGCCAGCAGTTTCGGGGATAGGGATCAGCCCCAGCATTTT
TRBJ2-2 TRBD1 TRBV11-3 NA CASRGRGRDGELFF TGTGCCAGCAGGGGCAGGGGGCGGGACGGGGAGCTGTTTTTT
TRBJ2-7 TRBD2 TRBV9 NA CASSAGGAPSYEQYF TGTGCCAGCAGCGCGGGGGGAGCGCCCTCCTACGAGCAGTACTTC
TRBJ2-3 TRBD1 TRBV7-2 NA CASSKDRGRTDTQYF TGTGCCAGCAGCAAGGACAGGGGGCGGACAGATACGCAGTATTTT
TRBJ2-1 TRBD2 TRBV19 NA CASSIGRTSGGNEQFF TGTGCCAGTAGTATCGGGAGGACTAGCGGGGGTAATGAGCAGTTCTTC
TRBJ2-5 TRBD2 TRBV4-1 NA CASSQDLAGVATQYF TGCGCCAGCAGCCAAGATTTGGCGGGGGTTGCGACCCAGTACTTC
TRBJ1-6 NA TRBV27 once CASSRGLRSGSPLHF TGTGCCAGCAGTAGGGGACTCAGGTCGGGTTCACCCCTCCACTTT
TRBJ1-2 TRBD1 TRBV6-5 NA CASTRTGFGYTF TGTGCCAGCACCAGGACAGGATTTGGCTACACCTTC
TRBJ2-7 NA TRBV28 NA CASIRGGDRRNEQYF TGTGCCAGCATCCGTGGGGGGGACAGGCGGAACGAGCAGTACTTC
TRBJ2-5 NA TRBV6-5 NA CASRFRGAQETQYF TGTGCCAGCAGATTCCGGGGGGCTCAAGAGACCCAGTACTTC
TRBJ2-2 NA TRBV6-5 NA CASSYSVGELFF TGTGCCAGCAGTTACTCCGTCGGGGAGCTGTTTTTT
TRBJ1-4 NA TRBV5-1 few CATIAEGQNEKLFF TGCGCCACCATAGCCGAGGGACAAAATGAAAAACTGTTTTTT